The clone carrying this T cell receptor beta chain was seen only a few times. These data are taken from a study of T cells in Graves' hyperthyroidism and ophthalmopathy. The CDR3 runs to 13 residues. Trimming left V 1 base short and J 0 bases short, with 3 bases between. Germline V lookup: CDR1 SGHNT, CDR2 YYREEE (reference sequence). Absence of ophthalmopathy progression within 18 months defined stable Graves' hyperthyroidism. Diagnosis relied on clinical symptoms, serum thyroxine and TRAb, thyroid ultrasound and orbital computed tomography. It was RNA transcripts that yielded the amplified TCR beta CDR3 regions. Researchers ran a first-round RT-PCR on the TCR CDR3 using the HTBI primer set. One entry per CDR3 protein, called by TCRdb with MiXCR from the multiplex PCR reads. The data hold 450,000 to 700,000 distinct CDR3 sequences, with more than 45% observed a single time.

This receptor was identified in a woman aged 18-29 years with Graves' hyperthyroidism. The specimen was peripheral blood or thyroid tissue (not recorded which). The V call is TRBV5-4, the J call TRBJ2-3; D is ambiguous. CDR3 loop: CASSLWSTDTQYF. In DNA, the CDR3 is TGTGCCAGCAGCTTGTGGAGCACAGATACGCAGTATTTT.